This record covers a single T cell receptor beta chain. This entry is derived from a study of blood T cell repertoires in COVID-19. Method: immunoSEQ multiplex PCR; TCRdb's copy keeps in-frame clones and lacks some. This sample has roughly 100,000 clones, with around 81% found just once. Enrolled during active infection, Seattle patients were then followed longitudinally. CDR3 length equals 17 residues. The sequencing sample was made of peripheral blood. The chain combines TRBV21-1 with TRBJ2-5; the D segment call TRBD2 is taken from the table without a DNA check. TRBV21-1 is termed a pseudogene. The TCR comes from a man of 80 years or more with COVID-19, enrolled during active disease. The CDR3 nucleotides read TGTGCCAGCAGCACTACCCAATGGGAGGAGGGGTGGGAGACCCAGTACTTC. Translating it yields CASSTTQWEEGWETQYF.